The text below deals with one T cell receptor beta chain. The target antigen is unknown. Germline assignment: CDR1 SGHRS and CDR2 YFSETQ. This CDR3 is built from 13 residues. Losses at the gene ends were 2 bases for V and 5 bases for J; bases not matched to a gene: 2. PCR used 60 Vbeta primers and 13 Jbeta primers. Profiled with immunoSEQ multiplex PCR; TCRdb holds only in-frame clones, not every one. The table records around 100,000 clones, 65% to 75% of them present only once. This sample stems from a study of cytomegalovirus exposure and HLA in healthy donors. Study-wide points: In an earlier analysis, most TCR beta V segments were productive about 87% or about 30% of the time.

This clonotype was obtained from a man in his forties or fifties in good health and CMV-seropositive. The chain joins TRBV5-1 to TRBJ2-7, with 9 bases matching TRBD1. The sample was PBMCs. In nucleotides, the CDR3 is TGCGCCAGCAGCTTCGGGACAGGGAACGAGCAGTACTTC. Its translation is CASSFGTGNEQYF.